The clone carrying this T cell receptor beta chain was observed a single time. The antigen is not known. The repertoire was sequenced with immunoSEQ multiplex PCR; TCRdb's copy has only in-frame clones and lacks some. The table has 110,000 to 150,000 clones, nearly 95% seen once; the top ten hold 4.5% to 5.5%. These data belong to a study of T cell responses to AZD1222 COVID-19 vaccine. Overall study results and limits: Possibly, clonal diversity was underestimated; donors were largely white British and included more females.

The V segment lost 5 bases and the J segment 4 bases; nucleotides outside the gene matches: 3. The CDR3 covers 16 residues. Germline CDR1 SGHVS, CDR2 FQNEAQ. The sample consisted of peripheral blood, taken on day 0 of AZD1222 vaccination. The sequence came from an adult in good health. This rearrangement joins TRBV7-8 to TRBJ2-2, with TRBD2 matching 14 bases. The CDR3 reads CASSNGLAGGTGELFF. In nucleotides, the CDR3 is TGTGCCAGCAGCAATGGACTAGCGGGAGGCACCGGGGAGCTGTTTTTT.